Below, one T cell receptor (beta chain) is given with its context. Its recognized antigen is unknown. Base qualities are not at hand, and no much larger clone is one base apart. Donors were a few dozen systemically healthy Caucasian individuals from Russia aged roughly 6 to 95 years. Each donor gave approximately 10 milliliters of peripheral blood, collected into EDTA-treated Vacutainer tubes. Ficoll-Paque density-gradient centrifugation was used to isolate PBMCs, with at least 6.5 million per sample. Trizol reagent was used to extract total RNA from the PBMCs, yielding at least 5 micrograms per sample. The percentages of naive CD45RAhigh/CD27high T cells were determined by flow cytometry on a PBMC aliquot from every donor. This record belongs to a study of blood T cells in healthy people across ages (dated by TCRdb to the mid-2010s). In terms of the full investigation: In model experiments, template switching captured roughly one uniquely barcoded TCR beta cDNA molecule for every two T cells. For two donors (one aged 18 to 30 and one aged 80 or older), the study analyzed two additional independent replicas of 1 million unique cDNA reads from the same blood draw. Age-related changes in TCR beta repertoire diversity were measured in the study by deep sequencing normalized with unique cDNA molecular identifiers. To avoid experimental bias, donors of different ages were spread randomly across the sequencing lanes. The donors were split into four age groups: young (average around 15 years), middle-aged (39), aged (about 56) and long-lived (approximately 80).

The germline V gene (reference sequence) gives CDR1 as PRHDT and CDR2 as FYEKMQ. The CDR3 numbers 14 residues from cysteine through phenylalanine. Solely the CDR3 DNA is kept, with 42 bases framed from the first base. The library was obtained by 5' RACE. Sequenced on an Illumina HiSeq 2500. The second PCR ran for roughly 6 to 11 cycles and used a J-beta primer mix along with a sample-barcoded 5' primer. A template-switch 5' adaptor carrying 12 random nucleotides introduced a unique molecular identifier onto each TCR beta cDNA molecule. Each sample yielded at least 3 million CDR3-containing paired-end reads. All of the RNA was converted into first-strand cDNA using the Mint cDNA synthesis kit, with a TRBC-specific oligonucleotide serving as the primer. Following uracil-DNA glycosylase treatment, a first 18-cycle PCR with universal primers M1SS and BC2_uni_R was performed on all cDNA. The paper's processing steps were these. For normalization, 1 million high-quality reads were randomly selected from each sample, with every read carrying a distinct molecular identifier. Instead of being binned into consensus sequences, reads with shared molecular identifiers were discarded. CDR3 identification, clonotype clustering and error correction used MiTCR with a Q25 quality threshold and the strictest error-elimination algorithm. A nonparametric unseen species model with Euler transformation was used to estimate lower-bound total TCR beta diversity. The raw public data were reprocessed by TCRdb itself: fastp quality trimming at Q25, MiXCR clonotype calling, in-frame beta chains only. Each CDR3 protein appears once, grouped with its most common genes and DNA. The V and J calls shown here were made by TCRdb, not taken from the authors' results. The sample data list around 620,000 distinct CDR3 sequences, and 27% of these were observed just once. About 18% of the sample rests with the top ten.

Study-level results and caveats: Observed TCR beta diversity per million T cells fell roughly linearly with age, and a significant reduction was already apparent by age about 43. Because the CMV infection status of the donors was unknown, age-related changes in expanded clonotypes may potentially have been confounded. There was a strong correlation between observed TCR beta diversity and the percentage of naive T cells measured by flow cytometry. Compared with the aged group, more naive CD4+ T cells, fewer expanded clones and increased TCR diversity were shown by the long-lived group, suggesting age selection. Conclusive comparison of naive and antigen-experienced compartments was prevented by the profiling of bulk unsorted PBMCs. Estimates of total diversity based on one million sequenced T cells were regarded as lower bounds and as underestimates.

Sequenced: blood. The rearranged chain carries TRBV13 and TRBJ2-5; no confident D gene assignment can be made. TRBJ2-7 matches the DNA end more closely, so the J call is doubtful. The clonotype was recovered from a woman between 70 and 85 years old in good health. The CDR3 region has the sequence CASSLMGISYEQYF. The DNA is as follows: TGTGCCAGCAGCTTAATGGGAATCTCCTACGAGCAGTACTTC.